Described below is a single TCR beta chain sequence and its context. The data were taken from a study of CD8 T cells in Susac syndrome. Reverse transcription of about 0.5 to 1 ug RNA used random hexamers. Each CDR3 protein gets one entry after TCRdb re-called the immunoSEQ multiplex PCR reads with MiXCR. This table has some 200,000 distinct CDR3 sequences, 85% to 95% appearing once. CDR1 is MNHEY, CDR2 SVGEGT, per germline. The germline V and J ends were trimmed by 2 bases and 5 bases, with 7 bases remaining between them. The length of the CDR3 is 12 residues. The receptor was isolated from a human donor in good health. This sequence joins TRBV6-2 or TRBV6-3 and TRBJ2-7; D possibly corresponds to TRBD2 (5 bases). The sequenced sample was CD4+ T cells from PBMCs. The CDR3 bases are TGTGCCAGCAGTTACGAGGGCGACGAGCAGTACTTC. Translated, it gives CASSYEGDEQYF.